The clone carrying this T cell receptor beta chain showed up many times. This specimen belongs to a study of blood T cell repertoires in COVID-19. Study information: COVID-19 samples collected from the United States, Italy and Spain covered acute and convalescent phases.

The CDR3 contains 12 residues. V dropped 4 bases and J dropped 5 bases, with 8 bases sitting between them. Germline CDR1 reads SNHLY; CDR2 reads FYNNEI. Using immunoSEQ multiplex PCR, the repertoire was profiled, and TCRdb retains in-frame clones only, with some absent. This sample carries 250,000 to 300,000 clones, around 90% of them seen once, and the ten largest clones take 2.2%. Sequenced: peripheral blood. The rearrangement links TRBV2 to TRBJ1-2; D is ambiguous. The sequence came from a woman between 50 and 59 years old who had recovered from COVID-19. CDR3 nucleotide sequence: TGTGCCAGCAGTGTAGGAGGGTATGGCTACACCTTC. As protein: CASSVGGYGYTF.